A single sample gave rise to the 14 T cell receptor beta chains below, sequenced in a study of T cells in Graves' hyperthyroidism and ophthalmopathy. The source material, RNA transcripts, was used to amplify TCR beta CDR3 regions. TCR CDR3 regions were first amplified by RT-PCR with HTBI primers. TCRdb reprocessed the multiplex PCR reads via MiXCR and lists one record per CDR3 protein. The profile shows 310,000 or so distinct CDR3 sequences, 15% to 20% of them singletons. Sequencing was done on a sample of blood. These receptors came from a woman between 55 and 75 years old with Graves' ophthalmopathy.

At least ten counts were recorded for this clonotype. V usage is TRBV10-3 and J usage is TRBJ2-1, with 11 bases identical to TRBD2. Germline-derived CDR1 and CDR2 are ENHRY and SYGVKD. V was clipped by 2 bases and J by 2 bases; unmatched bases: 5. The CDR3 has 17 residues. CDR3 sequence: CAISEALAGGPYNEQFF. Here the CDR3 DNA reads TGTGCCATCAGTGAGGCCCTAGCGGGAGGACCCTACAATGAGCAGTTCTTC.

This clonotype occurred a few times. The chain is built from TRBV27 and TRBJ2-2; D remains ambiguous. Germline loops: CDR1 MNHEY, CDR2 SMNVEV (reference sequence). Trimming stripped 1 base from V and 9 bases from J, with 12 bases between. The CDR3 is 14 residues long. In DNA form, the CDR3 reads TGTGCCAGCAGTTTATTATCTCGGGTCCGGGAGCTGTTTTTT. Translation: CASSLLSRVRELFF.

The rearrangement joins TRBV4-1 to TRBJ2-1; TRBD2 aligns across 7 bases. The trim removed 4 bases at V and 7 bases at J, leaving 10 bases unmatched. This CDR3 is 15 amino acids long. CDR1 is MGHRA and CDR2 is YSYEKL in the germline V gene. The CDR3 DNA sequence: TGCGCCAGCAGCCCCCCAGGGCGGGGGAGAAATGAGCAGTTCTTC. Translation gives CASSPPGRGRNEQFF.

In DNA, the CDR3 is TGTGCCAGCTCGCTGACTAGCGGGAGTTACCAAGAGACCCAGTACTTC. Amino acids: CASSLTSGSYQETQYF. The genes are TRBV18 and TRBJ2-5; TRBD2 matches 12 bases. Germline V CDR1 and CDR2: KGHSH, LQKENI. This CDR3 is 16 amino acids long. V lost 6 bases, J lost 0 bases, and 5 bases stayed unmatched.

There are a few counts of this clonotype. The chain links TRBV7-9 to TRBJ2-1, with D hard to call. CDR3 size: 11 residues. Germline V CDR1 and CDR2: SEHNR, FQNEAQ (reference sequence). Trimming removed 3 bases at V and 8 bases at J, with 5 bases between. CDR3 region: CASSFQDEQFF. CDR3 DNA sequence: TGTGCCAGCAGCTTTCAGGATGAGCAGTTCTTC.

This clonotype was seen ten or more times. The J gene is TRBJ1-1, the V gene TRBV28; a possible D gene is TRBD1 (6 bases). V shed 6 bases and J shed 1 base, with 9 bases lying between them. Per the germline V gene, CDR1 is MDHEN and CDR2 is SYDVKM. The CDR3 runs to 13 residues. CDR3 protein: CASSKQGNTEAFF. CDR3 coding DNA: TGTGCCAGCAGCAAACAGGGGAACACTGAAGCTTTCTTT.

This clonotype occurred many times. This chain uses TRBV18 with TRBJ1-6, with 9 bases that match TRBD1. This CDR3 comprises 15 residues. The trim removed 2 bases at V and 5 bases at J, leaving 1 base unmatched. CDR1 and CDR2 (germline): KGHSH, LQKENI. CDR3 sequence reads: CASSPGTGHNSPLHF. CDR3 in DNA: TGTGCCAGCTCACCAGGGACAGGGCATAATTCACCCCTCCACTTT.

This clonotype was recorded a few times. This rearrangement joins TRBV19 to TRBJ2-1; a possible D gene is TRBD1 (5 bases). Germline CDR1 and CDR2: LNHDA and SQIVND (reference sequence). V dropped 4 bases and J dropped 7 bases, with 11 bases sitting between them. CDR3 size: 13 residues. For the CDR3, the DNA is TGTGCCAGTAGTACAGCTAGGGGAAATGAGCAGTTCTTC. Translated: CASSTARGNEQFF.

This chain links TRBV19 with TRBJ2-5; 8 positions agree with TRBD2. Germline V gene sequence: CDR1 LNHDA, CDR2 SQIVND (reference sequence). The CDR3 is made up of 14 amino acids. The J segment lost 0 bases and the V segment lost 6 bases, leaving 3 bases of the junction unmatched. The CDR3 bases are TGTGCCAGTAGGAAGCGGGGGAACCAAGAGACCCAGTACTTC. This sequence encodes CASRKRGNQETQYF.

The chain joins TRBV27 to TRBJ2-5; no reliable D call. Germline CDR1 reads MNHEY; CDR2 reads SMNVEV (reference sequence). CDR3 length: 15 residues. V was trimmed by 3 bases and J by 3 bases, leaving 14 bases between them. CDR3 bases: TGTGCCAGCAGTTTTTCAGCACACCTTAAAGAGACCCAGTACTTC. Amino acid sequence: CASSFSAHLKETQYF.

This clonotype showed up many times. The chain carries TRBV12-3 or TRBV12-4 and TRBJ2-7; possible D gene TRBD2, 5 bases. V shed 6 bases and J shed 0 bases, with 12 bases lying between them. CDR3 length: 14 amino acids. The CDR3 spells CASRLGSSSYEQYF. CDR3 in DNA: TGTGCCAGCAGACTTGGGAGTAGCTCCTACGAGCAGTACTTC.

The chain links TRBV18 to TRBJ1-6; D not resolved. The germline CDR1 and CDR2 sequences are KGHSH and LQKENI. The CDR3 has 15 amino acids. The V end lost 2 bases, the J end lost 9 bases, and 14 bases lay between the germline ends. The chain's CDR3 is CASSPRSADLSPLHF. The CDR3 DNA reads as TGTGCCAGCTCACCAAGGTCCGCGGACCTTTCACCCCTCCACTTT.

This clonotype was seen ten or more times. The chain joins TRBV7-2 to TRBJ1-1; unclear D gene. The germline V and J ends were trimmed by 1 base and 5 bases, with 11 bases remaining between them. The CDR3 runs to 14 residues. The germline V gene has CDR1 SGHTA and CDR2 FQGNSA. The CDR3 protein is CASSLGNSGTEAFF. The CDR3 region has the DNA TGTGCCAGCAGCTTAGGTAACAGTGGGACTGAAGCTTTCTTT. The full variable domain, rest sourced from reference TRBV7-2 and TRBJ1-1, is GAGVSQSPSNKVTEKGKDVELRCDPISGHTALYWYRQSLGQGLEFLIYFQGNSAPDKSGLPSDRFSAERTGGSVSTLTIQRTQQEDSAVYLCASSLGNSGTEAFFGQGTRLTVV.

This clonotype occurred a few times. V gene TRBV5-4 combines with J gene TRBJ2-1, with TRBD2 as a possible D gene (5 bases). In germline, CDR1 is SGHNT, CDR2 YYREEE (reference sequence). V lost 4 bases, J lost 0 bases, and 11 bases lay in between. The CDR3 covers 15 residues. CDR3 sequence reads: CASSPREGSYNEQFF. The CDR3 DNA is TGTGCCAGCAGCCCGAGGGAAGGCTCCTACAATGAGCAGTTCTTC.